Shown below are 22 T cell receptor beta chains from a single sample sequenced in a study of control samples from healthy donors and cancer patients. The data were produced by immunoSEQ multiplex PCR, yet TCRdb's version contains in-frame clones alone and is incomplete. The table lists under 85,000 clones, roughly 90% of them singletons. The sample was PBMCs. The receptors originated from a man in his sixties with colorectal cancer.

V usage is TRBV5-5 and J usage is TRBJ1-3; 7 nucleotides line up with TRBD1. V lost 4 bases to trimming and J lost 4 bases; unmatched junction nucleotides: 8. This CDR3 comprises 15 residues. Germline V gene data show CDR1 as SGHKS and CDR2 as YYEKEE (reference sequence). This chain's CDR3 is CASSPDRAGGNTIYF. In nucleotides, the CDR3 is TGTGCCAGCAGCCCCGACAGGGCGGGAGGAAACACCATATATTTT.

The chain employs TRBV2 and TRBJ1-4; the D is unclear. Trimming removed 3 bases from V and 10 bases from J, with 12 bases in between. CDR3 size: 13 residues. The germline gives CDR1 SNHLY, CDR2 FYNNEI. The CDR3 sequence: CASSDGQPRKLFF. The CDR3 nucleotides read TGTGCCAGCAGTGATGGGCAGCCTCGAAAACTGTTTTTT.

This chain links TRBV12-5 with TRBJ1-3; 7 bases match TRBD1. CDR3 size: 15 residues. Germline V gene data show CDR1 as LGHNT and CDR2 as FRNRAP. Germline trimming cut 5 bases from V and 2 bases from J; bases unmatched to any gene: 6. The CDR3 nucleotides are TGTGCTAGTGGTACAGGGGCGGGGGCTGGAAACACCATATATTTT. This encodes CASGTGAGAGNTIYF. The entire variable domain, with the rest obtained from reference TRBV12-5 and TRBJ1-3, is as follows: DARVTQTPRHKVTEMGQEVTMRCQPILGHNTVFWYRQTMMQGLELLAYFRNRAPLDDSGMPKDRFSAEMPDATLATLKIQPSEPRDSAVYFCASGTGAGAGNTIYFGEGSWLTVV.

V gene TRBV9 combines with J gene TRBJ2-5, with D hard to call. Germline loops: CDR1 SGDLS, CDR2 YYNGEE. This CDR3 has 13 residues. V was pared by 1 base and J by 1 base, with 5 bases between. The CDR3, as DNA: TGTGCCAGCAGCGTAAGAGTCCAAGAGACCCAGTACTTC. Protein product: CASSVRVQETQYF.

V is TRBV27 and J is TRBJ2-7; D call uncertain. V was cut by 6 bases and J by 4 bases, with 16 bases left in between. The germline V gene encodes CDR1 MNHEY and CDR2 SMNVEV (reference sequence). The CDR3 runs to 14 residues. The CDR3 region is CASRRLDQSYEQYF. The CDR3 nucleotides read TGTGCCAGCAGGCGCCTTGATCAGTCGTACGAGCAGTACTTC.

The chain carries TRBV2 and TRBJ2-7, with D perhaps TRBD2 (6 bases). Germline V gene data show CDR1 as SNHLY and CDR2 as FYNNEI. The CDR3 is 16 residues long. Deletions cut 5 bases from V and 2 bases from J, with 19 bases between. CDR3 in DNA: TGTGCCAGCAGTAAGGGACGGACTACGGACACCTACGAGCAGTACTTC. Translation gives CASSKGRTTDTYEQYF.

The rearrangement links TRBV6-5 to TRBJ2-7; 12 nucleotides match TRBD2. The length of the CDR3 is 15 residues. J was trimmed by 2 bases and V by 5 bases; bases with no gene match: 4. Germline V gives CDR1 MNHEY, CDR2 SVGAGI. The CDR3 DNA is TGTGCCAGCAGTAACCTAGCGGGGGGGGCCTACGAGCAGTACTTC. Translating gives CASSNLAGGAYEQYF.

CDR3 region: CASSLEQGNYEQYF. For the CDR3, the DNA is TGTGCCAGCAGCCTGGAGCAGGGGAACTACGAGCAGTACTTC. The chain is built from TRBV28 and TRBJ2-7; possibly TRBD1 for D (6 bases). Between the trimmed V and J ends, which lost 6 bases and 3 bases, there was a span of 15 bases. This CDR3 spans 14 amino acids. Germline CDR1 is MDHEN and CDR2 is SYDVKM.

The chain employs TRBV7-9 and TRBJ2-7; 7 nucleotides agree with TRBD1. Germline V lookup: CDR1 SEHNR, CDR2 FQNEAQ (reference sequence). The CDR3 sequence is 14 residues long. Trimming removed 4 bases from V and 2 bases from J; junction bases left unmatched: 5. As DNA, the CDR3 is TGTGCCAGCAGCTCCACGGGACAGACCTACGAGCAGTACTTC. Translating gives CASSSTGQTYEQYF.

V and J are TRBV2 and TRBJ1-5; D is perhaps TRBD1 (5 bases). The CDR3 is made up of 15 amino acids. Germline-derived CDR1 and CDR2 are SNHLY and FYNNEI. The V gene lost 3 bases and the J gene lost 1 base, with 10 bases spanning the gap. CDR3 protein: CASSEGGRSNQPQHF. The CDR3 DNA reads TGTGCCAGCAGTGAGGGGGGAAGGAGCAATCAGCCCCAGCATTTT. Using reference TRBV2 and TRBJ1-5 for the parts outside the CDR3, the full variable domain is EPEVTQTPSHQVTQMGQEVILRCVPISNHLYFYWYRQILGQKVEFLVSFYNNEISEKSEIFDDQFSVERPDGSNFTLKIRSTKLEDSAMYFCASSEGGRSNQPQHFGDGTRLSIL.

This clone was seen just once. The V call is TRBV7-9, the J call TRBJ2-3, with D perhaps TRBD1 (6 bases). V lost 6 bases to trimming and J lost 0 bases, with 16 bases between them. The CDR3 sequence is 16 residues long. The germline V gene has CDR1 SEHNR and CDR2 FQNEAQ (reference sequence). The CDR3, as DNA: TGTGCCAGCAGACCCGGACAGTCTTCTAGCACAGATACGCAGTATTTT. This gives the protein CASRPGQSSSTDTQYF.

The chain combines TRBV9 with TRBJ2-1, with D tentatively TRBD1 or TRBD2 (6 bases each). Germline-derived CDR1 and CDR2 are SGDLS and YYNGEE. Between the trimmed V and J ends, which lost 0 bases and 8 bases, there was a span of 15 bases. This CDR3 is built from 15 residues. CDR3 DNA: TGTGCCAGCAGCGTAGTCCGGGGGCCGAGGGATGAGCAGTTCTTC. Its translation: CASSVVRGPRDEQFF.

This chain joins TRBV11-3 and TRBJ2-5; D call uncertain. CDR3 length: 13 residues. V shed 2 bases and J shed 2 bases, with 6 bases lying between them. CDR1 SGHNT and CDR2 YENEEA come from the germline V gene. The CDR3 DNA sequence: TGTGCCAGCAGCTTAAACAGTCAAGAGACCCAGTACTTC. The encoded protein is CASSLNSQETQYF. The whole variable domain, filled in from reference TRBV11-3 and TRBJ2-5, reads EAGVVQSPRYKIIEKKQPVAFWCNPISGHNTLYWYLQNLGQGPELLIRYENEEAVDDSQLPKDRFSAERLKGVDSTLKIQPAELGDSAVYLCASSLNSQETQYFGPGTRLLVL.

This clone was detected once. V gene TRBV5-1 combines with J gene TRBJ2-7, with D possibly TRBD2 on 6 matching bases. From germline, CDR1 is SGHRS and CDR2 YFSETQ. The CDR3 covers 15 residues. Between the trimmed V and J ends, which lost 0 bases and 0 bases, there was a span of 10 bases. This chain's CDR3 is CASSLAGTPSYEQYF. Here the CDR3 DNA reads TGCGCCAGCAGCTTGGCCGGGACTCCCTCCTACGAGCAGTACTTC.

This clone was picked up a small number of times. For the CDR3, the DNA is TGTGCCAGTAGACCCACCGGTTCCTATAATTCACCCCTCCACTTT. This encodes CASRPTGSYNSPLHF. J is TRBJ1-6 and V is TRBV19, with unresolved D. The CDR3 consists of 15 residues. Germline V lookup: CDR1 LNHDA, CDR2 SQIVND (reference sequence). V lost 6 bases and J lost 1, with 10 bases in between.

To note about this clone: One junction end disagrees with the germline gene, perhaps due to a read error. The chain employs TRBV7-9 and TRBJ1-2; no clear D. The CDR3 runs 13 residues. CDR1 SEHNR and CDR2 FQNEAQ come from the germline V gene (reference sequence). This CDR3 reads CASSPSGPRLFHF. In DNA form, the CDR3 reads TGTGCCAGCAGCCCTTCGGGTCCCCGCCTGTTTCACTTC.

Details on this clone: The same CDR3 is also encoded by other DNA sequences in this sample. The rearrangement joins TRBV6-5 to TRBJ1-4; 7 positions match TRBD1. Trimming removed 10 bases from V and 8 bases from J; junction bases left unmatched: 4. The CDR3 consists of 11 residues. Germline V gene data show CDR1 as MNHEY and CDR2 as SVGAGI. The CDR3: CATTGAEKLFF. CDR3 in DNA: TGTGCCACAACAGGGGCCGAAAAACTGTTTTTT.

This clone is a singleton in its sample. The chain recombines TRBV18 with TRBJ1-1, with D perhaps TRBD1 (5 bases). Germline lookup yields CDR1 KGHSH and CDR2 LQKENI. This CDR3 contains 13 residues. The V and J ends lost 3 bases and 3 bases respectively, with 8 bases between them. CDR3 residues: CASSPREDTEAFF. The DNA of the CDR3 is TGTGCCAGCTCACCCAGGGAGGACACTGAAGCTTTCTTT.

Worth noting for this clone: At the DNA level, this CDR3 is encoded by other sequences in the same sample as well. This chain connects TRBV30 to TRBJ1-3, with unresolved D. Germline CDR1 reads GTSNPN; CDR2 reads SVGIG (reference sequence). The CDR3 consists of 13 residues. V was trimmed by 2 bases and J by 0 bases, leaving 5 bases between them. CDR3 region: CAWSRSSGNTIYF. The CDR3, as DNA: TGTGCCTGGAGTCGATCCTCTGGAAACACCATATATTTT.

The chain has TRBV6-2 or TRBV6-3 and TRBJ2-2; TRBD2 agrees at 11 bases. This CDR3 comprises 16 residues. The trim removed 1 base at V and 4 bases at J, leaving 2 bases unmatched. The germline CDR1 and CDR2 sequences are MNHEY and SVGEGT. This chain's CDR3 is CASSYFGLAGTGELFF. The CDR3 nucleotides read TGTGCCAGCAGTTACTTCGGACTAGCGGGCACCGGGGAGCTGTTTTTT.

V gene TRBV18 combines with J gene TRBJ1-2; D unclear. The ends were cut back, 6 bases at V and 8 bases at J, with 13 bases in the middle. This CDR3 is built from 12 residues. The V gene's germline CDR1 is KGHSH and CDR2 LQKENI. CDR3 nucleotide sequence: TGTGCCAGCTCCGGCCCAGGAGAAGGCTACACCTTC. Translating gives CASSGPGEGYTF.

V and J are TRBV5-1 and TRBJ2-5, with 12 bases aligning to TRBD2. Trimming cost V 7 bases and J 2 bases; bases outside gene matches: 9. The V gene's germline CDR1 is SGHRS and CDR2 YFSETQ. The CDR3 is 16 residues long. The CDR3 reads CASHKTSGGPQETQYF. CDR3 nucleotide sequence: TGCGCCAGCCACAAAACTAGCGGGGGGCCGCAAGAGACCCAGTACTTC. Using reference TRBV5-1 and TRBJ2-5 for the parts outside the CDR3, the full variable domain is KAGVTQTPRYLIKTRGQQVTLSCSPISGHRSVSWYQQTPGQGLQFLFEYFSETQRNKGNFPGRFSGRQFSNSRSEMNVSTLELGDSALYLCASHKTSGGPQETQYFGPGTRLLVL.